Following are 25 T cell receptor beta chains from one sample sequenced in a study of blood T cell repertoires in COVID-19. Method: immunoSEQ multiplex PCR; TCRdb's copy keeps in-frame clones and lacks some. Of around 190,000 clones listed, roughly nine tenths are singletons. The sample taken for sequencing was peripheral blood. These receptors were taken from a man aged 30 to 39 with acute or convalescent COVID-19.

This clone was seen only once. The chain joins TRBV28 to TRBJ1-4, with D possibly matching TRBD1 (6 bases). The CDR3 loop spans 14 amino acids. CDR1 and CDR2 from the germline V gene are MDHEN and SYDVKM. The germline V and J ends were trimmed by 8 bases and 0 bases, with 10 bases remaining between them. CDR3 coding DNA: TGTGCCAGCGGGGGACATGCAACTAATGAAAAACTGTTTTTT. Its protein product is CASGGHATNEKLFF.

On this clone: One end of the junction does not line up with germline, which may come from a read error. The chain joins TRBV28 to TRBJ2-1; D is uncertain. CDR3 length: 13 amino acids. CDR1 and CDR2 (germline): MDHEN, SYDVKM. CDR3 bases: TGTGCCAGCCGTTTGGCAGCCTACAATGAGCAGTTCTTC. This gives the protein CASRLAAYNEQFF.

This clone was seen more than once but under ten times. This rearrangement joins TRBV2 to TRBJ1-1, with D possibly TRBD1 on 6 matching bases. Germline CDR1 SNHLY, CDR2 FYNNEI. V was clipped by 9 bases and J by 2 bases, with 16 bases between them. This CDR3 contains 14 residues. CDR3 sequence reads: CARVPGHRNTEAFF. The CDR3 coding sequence is TGTGCCAGGGTACCGGGACACCGAAACACTGAAGCTTTCTTT.

The chain recombines TRBV6-5 with TRBJ2-7, with 10 bases matching TRBD1. CDR1 MNHEY and CDR2 SVGAGI come from the germline V gene. V lost 6 bases and J lost 0; bases outside the gene matches: 5. CDR3 length: 15 amino acids. The DNA of the CDR3 is TGTGCCAGCAGACGACAGGGGGCCTCCTCCTACGAGCAGTACTTC. Translation: CASRRQGASSYEQYF.

The CDR3 bases are TGTGCCAGCAGTTCACACTCTGGAAACACCATATATTTT. Its translation is CASSSHSGNTIYF. This sequence joins TRBV6-6 and TRBJ1-3; no firm D call. V lost 4 bases and J 0 bases, leaving 4 bases between the germline ends. The CDR3 loop spans 13 amino acids. Germline loops: CDR1 MNHNY, CDR2 SVGAGI (reference sequence).

The rearrangement links TRBV6-5 to TRBJ1-4; the D gene is possibly TRBD1 (6 bases). This CDR3 contains 12 residues. The ends were cut back, 6 bases at V and 8 bases at J, with 10 bases in the middle. Germline CDR1 reads MNHEY; CDR2 reads SVGAGI. The CDR3 DNA sequence: TGTGCCAGCAGACAACAGGGAGAAAAACTGTTTTTT. This sequence encodes CASRQQGEKLFF.

This chain links TRBV2 with TRBJ1-4; TRBD1 aligns across 8 bases. Germline V gene data show CDR1 as SNHLY and CDR2 as FYNNEI. V was clipped by 7 bases and J by 9 bases; unmatched bases: 10. This CDR3 has 14 amino acids. The CDR3 DNA sequence: TGTGCCAGCACTGGGACAGGAAGCACTCAAAAACTGTTTTTT. This gives the protein CASTGTGSTQKLFF.

This clone was seen a single time. This chain joins TRBV11-3 and TRBJ1-2; 9 nucleotides align to TRBD1. This CDR3 has 15 amino acids. Germline loops: CDR1 SGHNT, CDR2 YENEEA. The junction had 11 bases not matched to a gene; V was cut back by 11 bases and J by 1 base. This chain's CDR3 is CAGGYNRGRNYGYTF. The CDR3 region has the DNA TGTGCCGGGGGATACAACAGGGGGCGTAACTATGGCTACACCTTC.

In its sample, this clone was seen once. This rearrangement joins TRBV5-6 to TRBJ1-5; TRBD1 matches 9 bases. V dropped 4 bases and J dropped 5; count of bases not matched to a gene: 7. This CDR3 is built from 15 residues. Germline lookup yields CDR1 SGHDT and CDR2 YYEEEE. CDR3 in amino acids: CASSRIQGADQPQHF. The CDR3 coding sequence is TGTGCCAGCAGCAGAATACAGGGGGCGGATCAGCCCCAGCATTTT.

The CDR3 bases are TGTGCCTGGAGTCCTAATAGGGGGACCATTCAGTACTTC. Protein sequence: CAWSPNRGTIQYF. This chain connects TRBV30 to TRBJ2-4; D possibly corresponds to TRBD1 (6 bases). The CDR3 totals 13 residues. CDR1 is GTSNPN, CDR2 SVGIG, per germline (reference sequence). Deletions cut 2 bases from V and 9 bases from J, with 14 bases between.

V and J are TRBV5-6 and TRBJ1-1, with D hard to call. V lost 1 base and J lost 5, with 6 bases in between. The germline V gene has CDR1 SGHDT and CDR2 YYEEEE. The CDR3 spans 12 residues. In DNA form, the CDR3 reads TGTGCCAGCAGCTTGTCGGGGACTGAAGCTTTCTTT. It is translated as CASSLSGTEAFF.

This chain connects TRBV5-4 to TRBJ2-3; 7 bases match TRBD2. The CDR3 spans 14 residues. Trimming cost V 5 bases and J 6 bases; bases outside gene matches: 9. In germline, CDR1 is SGHNT, CDR2 YYREEE (reference sequence). The DNA for the CDR3 is TGTGCCAGCAGTAGAGCGGGAAAAACGGATACGCAGTATTTT. Its protein is CASSRAGKTDTQYF.

The V and J genes are TRBV5-6 and TRBJ1-5; perhaps TRBD1 as D (5 bases). Germline CDR1 and CDR2: SGHDT and YYEEEE. The CDR3 is 13 residues long. The V and J ends lost 4 bases and 6 bases respectively, with 11 bases between them. CDR3 nucleotides: TGTGCCAGCAGCCCCCCGGGGGGTCAGCCCCAGCATTTT. Translated, it gives CASSPPGGQPQHF.

The V gene is TRBV5-1, the J gene TRBJ2-5; 8 bases match TRBD2. This CDR3 has 15 amino acids. V lost 0 bases, J lost 3 bases, and 4 bases stayed unmatched. In germline, CDR1 is SGHRS, CDR2 YFSETQ. The CDR3 region has the DNA TGCGCCAGCAGCTTGGGTAGTAGCGGGGAAGAGACCCAGTACTTC. Encoded protein: CASSLGSSGEETQYF.

The gene calls are TRBV7-2 and TRBJ1-2; tentative D call: TRBD1 (5 bases). CDR1 is SGHTA and CDR2 is FQGNSA in the germline V gene. Trimming cost V 4 bases and J 4 bases, with 10 bases left between them. This CDR3 is 13 amino acids long. The CDR3: CASSSGDSYGYTF. The DNA for the CDR3 is TGTGCCAGCAGCTCCGGGGACTCCTATGGCTACACCTTC.

The J gene is TRBJ1-1, the V gene TRBV7-3; perhaps TRBD1 as D (5 bases). The V end was cut by 4 bases, the J end by 1 base, with 7 bases between. Germline CDR1 is SGHTA and CDR2 is FQGTGA. The CDR3 is 13 amino acids. The CDR3 reads CASSSGQNTEAFF. CDR3 nucleotides: TGTGCCAGCAGCTCAGGACAGAACACTGAAGCTTTCTTT.

A single count supports this clone. The chain employs TRBV3-1 (or the pseudogene TRBV3-2) and TRBJ1-1, with D perhaps matching TRBD1 (5 bases). Germline V gene data show CDR1 as LGHDT and CDR2 as YNNKEL (reference sequence). This CDR3 contains 14 residues. Trimming removed 2 bases from V and 4 bases from J, with 11 bases in between. CDR3 region: CASSQSPGSTEAFF. The CDR3 DNA reads as TGTGCCAGCAGCCAAAGTCCAGGGTCCACTGAAGCTTTCTTT.

The genes are TRBV28 and TRBJ2-5; 12 bases are a match to TRBD2. The CDR3 has 16 amino acids. Germline CDR1 and CDR2: MDHEN and SYDVKM. Trimming at V came to 5 bases and at J to 5 bases, leaving 9 bases not matched to a gene. CDR3 sequence (DNA): TGTGCCAGCAGTCCAGCTAGCGGGGGGGTACGGGAGACCCAGTACTTC. Translated, it gives CASSPASGGVRETQYF.

The chain employs TRBV11-2 and TRBJ1-3; possible D gene TRBD1, 6 bases. Trimming removed 6 bases from V and 0 bases from J, with 21 bases in between. Germline loops: CDR1 SGHAT, CDR2 FQNNGV. The CDR3 extends over 18 amino acids. The CDR3 is CASRRGKIGQFSGNTIYF. The CDR3 DNA follows: TGTGCCAGCAGAAGGGGTAAAATAGGACAGTTCTCTGGAAACACCATATATTTT.

The J gene is TRBJ2-1, the V gene TRBV27; 9 bases match TRBD2. Trimming removed 8 bases from V and 4 bases from J; junction bases left unmatched: 18. Germline V lookup: CDR1 MNHEY, CDR2 SMNVEV (reference sequence). CDR3 length: 18 amino acids. The CDR3 DNA is TGTGCCAGCCTCCCACGACTAGCGGAACCGCACAGATACAATGAGCAGTTCTTC. This gives the protein CASLPRLAEPHRYNEQFF.

This clone was seen just once. The genes are TRBV5-1 and TRBJ2-5; 12 positions agree with TRBD2. The CDR3 is 16 residues long. V shed 4 bases and J 6 bases; nucleotides not matched to a gene: 10. Germline CDR1 reads SGHRS; CDR2 reads YFSETQ. The CDR3 region is CASSTASGGGQKTQYF. In DNA, the CDR3 is TGCGCCAGCAGCACCGCTAGCGGGGGGGGGCAAAAGACCCAGTACTTC.

This clone was seen just once. The chain recombines TRBV11-2 with TRBJ1-6; tentative D call: TRBD1 (6 bases). Trimming shortened V by 3 bases and J by 6 bases, and 12 bases separated the two germline ends. The germline V gene has CDR1 SGHAT and CDR2 FQNNGV. This CDR3 spans 15 amino acids. The CDR3 bases are TGTGCCAGCAGCTTGGGACACTGGATTAATTCACCCCTCCACTTT. Translation gives CASSLGHWINSPLHF.

J is TRBJ1-3 and V is TRBV3-1 (or the pseudogene TRBV3-2); D gene unclear. Germline V lookup: CDR1 LGHDT, CDR2 YNNKEL (reference sequence). The V and J ends lost 4 bases and 0 bases respectively, with 10 bases between them. The CDR3 length is 15 residues. CDR3 in DNA: TGTGCCAGCAGCCGCGGGCCGAGCTCTGGAAACACCATATATTTT. Translating gives CASSRGPSSGNTIYF.

The CDR3: CASSADSRNEKLFF. The CDR3 DNA follows: TGTGCCAGCAGCGCGGACAGCCGAAATGAAAAACTGTTTTTT. The chain combines TRBV7-9 with TRBJ1-4, with D possibly matching TRBD1 (6 bases). The germline CDR1 and CDR2 sequences are SEHNR and FQNEAQ (reference sequence). The CDR3 contains 14 residues. V was shortened by 5 bases and J by 5 bases, with 12 bases between the two germline ends.

V is TRBV30 and J is TRBJ1-5; 7 bases line up with TRBD1. The CDR3 length is 16 residues. With 3 bases clipped from V and 0 bases from J, the junction kept 8 bases outside the gene matches. Germline V CDR1 and CDR2: GTSNPN, SVGIG (reference sequence). The CDR3 region has the DNA TGTGCCTGGAGCGTACAGGGGAGAAATAGCAATCAGCCCCAGCATTTT. This gives the protein CAWSVQGRNSNQPQHF. Full variable domain (remainder filled in from reference TRBV30 and TRBJ1-5): SQTIHQWPATLVQPVGSPLSLECTVEGTSNPNLYWYRQAAGRGLQLLFYSVGIGQISSEVPQNLSASRPQDRQFILSSKKLLLSDSGFYLCAWSVQGRNSNQPQHFGDGTRLSIL.